These 17 T cell receptor beta chains share one sample of origin, sequenced in a study of blood T cell repertoires in COVID-19 (TCRdb year 2020). Library preparation employed the immunoSEQ multiplex PCR assay. TCRdb's version of the immuneACCESS table is confined to in-frame rearrangements and falls short of the full clone set. An unresolved V gene accounts for under half of the shortfall where checked; the remainder is of unknown origin. The sample data list around 200,000 clones, and under 90% of these were observed just once. The top ten constitute around a sixth of the sample. The source material was peripheral blood. The source is a woman of 80 years or more with active or convalescent COVID-19.

The chain uses TRBV19 and TRBJ2-7; weak D call: TRBD1 (6 bases). The V end lost 7 bases, the J end lost 4 bases, and 20 bases lay between the germline ends. Per the germline V gene, CDR1 is LNHDA and CDR2 is SQIVND (reference sequence). The CDR3 contains 15 residues. The CDR3 loop reads CASTISTGPSYEQYF. CDR3 nucleotides: TGTGCCAGTACTATTTCGACAGGCCCTTCGTACGAGCAGTACTTC.

The rearrangement links TRBV7-2 to TRBJ2-6; D is possibly TRBD1 (5 bases). Trimming shortened V by 11 bases and J by 2 bases, and 10 bases separated the two germline ends. Germline CDR1 and CDR2: SGHTA and FQGNSA. The CDR3 totals 13 residues. CDR3 amino acids: CAGSGTGANVLTF. CDR3 DNA sequence: TGTGCCGGGTCAGGGACTGGGGCCAACGTCCTGACTTTC.

The chain carries TRBV28 and TRBJ1-5; 12 bases are shared with TRBD1. Losses at the gene ends were 2 bases for V and 5 bases for J; bases not matched to a gene: 19. This CDR3 has 21 residues. Germline loops: CDR1 MDHEN, CDR2 SYDVKM. As DNA, the CDR3 is TGTGCCAGCAGTTTAATCAAGGTTTCGGGGACCGGGACAGGGGGCCATCAGCCCCAGCATTTT. It is translated as CASSLIKVSGTGTGGHQPQHF.

The chain has TRBV30 and TRBJ2-2, with D possibly TRBD2 on 5 matching bases. The CDR3 is 13 residues long. Germline values: CDR1 GTSNPN, CDR2 SVGIG (reference sequence). Between the trimmed V and J ends, which lost 4 bases and 5 bases, there was a span of 11 bases. CDR3 region: CAWTGIRTGELFF. The CDR3, as DNA: TGTGCCTGGACCGGGATTAGAACCGGGGAGCTGTTTTTT.

The chain recombines TRBV30 with TRBJ2-7, with 7 nucleotides matching TRBD2. V gave up 5 bases and J gave up 3 bases; unmatched junction bases: 13. Germline values: CDR1 GTSNPN, CDR2 SVGIG (reference sequence). The CDR3 is 15 amino acids. CDR3 sequence reads: CAWGEGSGPYYEQYF. The CDR3, as DNA: TGTGCCTGGGGGGAGGGGTCAGGTCCCTACTACGAGCAGTACTTC. Complete variable domain (other parts from reference TRBV30 and TRBJ2-7): SQTIHQWPATLVQPVGSPLSLECTVEGTSNPNLYWYRQAAGRGLQLLFYSVGIGQISSEVPQNLSASRPQDRQFILSSKKLLLSDSGFYLCAWGEGSGPYYEQYFGPGTRLTVT.

This clone was observed once. V usage is TRBV6-4 and J usage is TRBJ2-7, with 8 positions matching TRBD1. Germline V CDR1 and CDR2: MRHNA, SNTAGT. Germline trimming cut 3 bases from V and 0 bases from J; bases unmatched to any gene: 4. This CDR3 has 15 amino acids. The DNA for the CDR3 is TGTGCCAGCAGTGAAAATACAGGGGGCTCCTACGAGCAGTACTTC. Translation gives CASSENTGGSYEQYF.

This clone was observed a few times. The chain links TRBV5-1 to TRBJ1-6; 7 bases match TRBD1. The CDR3 runs to 14 residues. Germline V gene sequence: CDR1 SGHRS, CDR2 YFSETQ. After removal of 2 bases from V and 8 bases from J, the junction contained 4 bases not matched to a gene. The DNA of the CDR3 is TGCGCCAGCAGCTTAGGGACAGCACATTCACCCCTCCACTTT. Its protein product is CASSLGTAHSPLHF.

The V and J genes are TRBV7-2 and TRBJ1-5; no reliable D call. Between the trimmed V and J ends, which lost 2 bases and 0 bases, there was a span of 5 bases. Germline assignment: CDR1 SGHTA and CDR2 FQGNSA. The CDR3 is 14 amino acids. DNA of the CDR3: TGTGCCAGCAGCTTAAGCCTTAGCAATCAGCCCCAGCATTTT. As protein: CASSLSLSNQPQHF.

The genes are TRBV18 and TRBJ1-6; the match to TRBD1 covers 9 bases. In germline, CDR1 is KGHSH, CDR2 LQKENI. This CDR3 has 14 amino acids. The V and J ends lost 5 bases and 8 bases, in that order; junction bases with no gene match: 4. The CDR3 DNA follows: TGTGCCAGCTCAGCGGGACAGGGTGATTCACCCCTCCACTTT. It translates to CASSAGQGDSPLHF.

The chain has TRBV11-2 and TRBJ2-4; 8 nucleotides agree with TRBD1. Unmatched junction bases numbered 10, after V lost 0 bases and J lost 6 bases. This CDR3 spans 17 amino acids. Germline CDR1 SGHAT, CDR2 FQNNGV. For the CDR3, the DNA is TGTGCCAGCAGCTTAGAGCTGACAGGGGCTGGGTTAAACATTCAGTACTTC. It encodes CASSLELTGAGLNIQYF.

The chain has TRBV7-2 and TRBJ1-5, with D tentatively TRBD1 (5 bases). There are 16 residues in the CDR3. The V and J ends lost 1 base and 1 base respectively, with 11 bases between them. Germline V gives CDR1 SGHTA, CDR2 FQGNSA. The CDR3 region has the DNA TGTGCCAGCAGCTTAGTGGGGGGTCAAAGCAATCAGCCCCAGCATTTT. Protein: CASSLVGGQSNQPQHF. Full variable domain (missing parts from reference TRBV7-2 and TRBJ1-5): GAGVSQSPSNKVTEKGKDVELRCDPISGHTALYWYRQSLGQGLEFLIYFQGNSAPDKSGLPSDRFSAERTGGSVSTLTIQRTQQEDSAVYLCASSLVGGQSNQPQHFGDGTRLSIL.

V usage is TRBV4-3 and J usage is TRBJ2-7; D call uncertain. Looked up from germline, CDR1 is LGHNA and CDR2 is YSLEER. V was clipped by 0 bases and J by 2 bases, with 14 bases between them. The length of the CDR3 is 16 residues. CDR3 in amino acids: CASSQDAADTTYEQYF. CDR3 nucleotide sequence: TGCGCCAGCAGCCAAGATGCGGCGGATACCACCTACGAGCAGTACTTC.

This clone has more than one count but fewer than ten. The rearrangement links TRBV11-2 to TRBJ2-7; possible D gene TRBD1, 6 bases. This CDR3 is built from 13 residues. Trimming took off 6 bases at V and 7 bases at J, with 16 bases between the two ends. Per the germline V gene, CDR1 is SGHAT and CDR2 is FQNNGV. CDR3 sequence reads: CASSPGTRGEQYF. The CDR3 DNA sequence: TGTGCCAGCAGTCCCGGGACCAGGGGAGAGCAGTACTTC.

The rearrangement uses TRBV29-1 and TRBJ1-1; 8 nucleotides match TRBD1. The CDR3 totals 16 residues. CDR1 is SQVTM, CDR2 ANQGSEA, per germline. J lost 3 bases, V lost 7 bases, and 16 bases had no gene match. Here the CDR3 DNA reads TGCAGCGGAAAAGGGGTCCAGGGGGCTGGGTACACTGAAGCTTTCTTT. Its translation: CSGKGVQGAGYTEAFF.

This chain joins TRBV12-3 or TRBV12-4 and TRBJ1-2, with D perhaps matching TRBD1 (5 bases). V lost 6 bases and J 4 bases, leaving 12 bases between the germline ends. The CDR3 runs to 13 residues. Here the CDR3 reads CASSPTGFYGYTF. The DNA for the CDR3 is TGTGCCAGCAGCCCCACAGGATTCTATGGCTACACCTTC.

This clone was picked up many times. The J gene is TRBJ2-3, the V gene TRBV5-4; 10 nucleotides agree with TRBD2. The CDR3 totals 15 residues. The germline CDR1 and CDR2 sequences are SGHNT and YYREEE (reference sequence). The J segment lost 0 bases and the V segment lost 4 bases, leaving 2 bases of the junction unmatched. The CDR3 region is CASSTSGASTDTQYF. CDR3 DNA: TGTGCCAGCAGCACTAGCGGGGCTAGCACAGATACGCAGTATTTT.

This clone was recorded only once. The chain links TRBV6-5 to TRBJ2-7; 11 positions agree with TRBD2. The CDR3 is 14 residues long. J was trimmed by 5 bases and V by 4 bases; bases with no gene match: 4. CDR1 and CDR2 from the germline V gene are MNHEY and SVGAGI. The chain's CDR3 is CASSLTSGINEQYF. Here the CDR3 DNA reads TGTGCCAGCAGTTTGACTAGCGGGATCAACGAGCAGTACTTC.